This T cell receptor beta chain was captured by sequencing in a study of CD8 T cells in Susac syndrome. cDNA came from roughly 0.53 to 1 ug RNA primed by random hexamers. Amplification of the TCR beta CDR3 was carried out by immunoSEQ multiplex PCR, which spanned a total of 54 Vbeta and 13 Jbeta segments. Each CDR3 protein is one row after TCRdb ran MiXCR on the immunoSEQ multiplex PCR reads. Of under 200,000 distinct CDR3 sequences listed, 92% are singletons. TCR beta sequencing covered blood CD8+ and CD4+ T cells. Negative isolation was used for CD8+ and CD4+ T cells, and FACS enrichment was applied to TEMRA cells. In germline, CDR1 is MNHEY, CDR2 SVGAGI. There are 16 residues in the CDR3. V lost 3 bases to trimming and J lost 10 bases, with 19 bases between them.

The chain joins TRBV6-5 to TRBJ1-6, with D possibly matching TRBD1 (5 bases). This receptor was taken from a human donor in good health. Sample: CD4+ T cells from PBMCs. Written as DNA, the CDR3 is TGTGCCAGCAGTTATTGGGCAGGCGGAAAGGGGTCACCCCTCCACTTT. Residues: CASSYWAGGKGSPLHF.